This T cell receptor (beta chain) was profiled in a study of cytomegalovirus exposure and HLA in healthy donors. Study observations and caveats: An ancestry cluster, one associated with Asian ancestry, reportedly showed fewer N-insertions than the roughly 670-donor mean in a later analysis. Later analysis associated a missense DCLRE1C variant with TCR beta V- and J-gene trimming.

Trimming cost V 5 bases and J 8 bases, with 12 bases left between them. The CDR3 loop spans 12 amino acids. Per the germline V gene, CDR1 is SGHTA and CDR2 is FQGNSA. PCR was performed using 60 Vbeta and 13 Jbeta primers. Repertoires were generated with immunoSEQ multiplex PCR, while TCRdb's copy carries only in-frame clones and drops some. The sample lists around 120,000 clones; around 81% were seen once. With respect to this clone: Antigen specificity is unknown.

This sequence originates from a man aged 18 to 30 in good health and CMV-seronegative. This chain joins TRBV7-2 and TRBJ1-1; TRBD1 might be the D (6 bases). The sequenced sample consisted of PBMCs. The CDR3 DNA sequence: TGTGCCAGCAGCAGGGGGAGGGGGGAAGCTTTCTTT. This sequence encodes CASSRGRGEAFF. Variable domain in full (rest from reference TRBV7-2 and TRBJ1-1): GAGVSQSPSNKVTEKGKDVELRCDPISGHTALYWYRQSLGQGLEFLIYFQGNSAPDKSGLPSDRFSAERTGGSVSTLTIQRTQQEDSAVYLCASSRGRGEAFFGQGTRLTVV.